One sample yielded the 4 T cell receptor beta chains listed below, sequenced in a study of T cell changes during pregnancy in multiple sclerosis. Clones were read by immunoSEQ multiplex PCR, and TCRdb kept only the in-frame ones, dropping some. The data hold around 34,000 clones, with 90% observed a single time. Source: CD8+ T cells from peripheral blood mononuclear cells, taken after pregnancy. The source is a female donor with multiple sclerosis, enrolled in a pregnancy study.

J is TRBJ1-2 and V is TRBV7-6; 7 bases map to TRBD1. CDR1 and CDR2 from the germline V gene are SGHVS and FNYEAQ. Trimming removed 5 bases from V and 3 bases from J; junction bases left unmatched: 9. The CDR3 totals 15 residues. The DNA of the CDR3 is TGTGCCAGCAGCCCAGTATCCGGGACAGACTATGGCTACACCTTC. It codes for CASSPVSGTDYGYTF. The variable domain in full, with the rest retrieved from reference TRBV7-6 and TRBJ1-2, is GAGVSQSPRYKVTKRGQDVALRCDPISGHVSLYWYRQALGQGPEFLTYFNYEAQQDKSGLPNDRFSAERPEGSISTLTIQRTEQRDSAMYRCASSPVSGTDYGYTFGSGTRLTVV.

This clone was counted a single time. The chain is built from TRBV27 and TRBJ2-2, with a weak D call TRBD1 (6 bases). The V end lost 6 bases, the J end lost 7 bases, and 15 bases lay between the germline ends. The germline CDR1 and CDR2 sequences are MNHEY and SMNVEV (reference sequence). This CDR3 contains 14 residues. CDR3 bases: TGTGCCAGCAGCAACAGGGTGGATGGCGGGGAGCTGTTTTTT. It specifies CASSNRVDGGELFF.

The CDR3 DNA reads as TGTGCCAACACCCTGGGGGGTTGGGGTGAAGCTTTCTTT. This codes for CANTLGGWGEAFF. This chain links TRBV2 with TRBJ1-1, with D perhaps matching TRBD1 (5 bases). V was shortened by 10 bases and J by 7 bases, with 19 bases between the two germline ends. CDR1 and CDR2 from the germline V gene are SNHLY and FYNNEI. The CDR3 consists of 13 residues. Supplemented by reference TRBV2 and TRBJ1-1, the full variable domain reads EPEVTQTPSHQVTQMGQEVILRCVPISNHLYFYWYRQILGQKVEFLVSFYNNEISEKSEIFDDQFSVERPDGSNFTLKIRSTKLEDSAMYFCANTLGGWGEAFFGQGTRLTVV.

The rearrangement uses TRBV9 and TRBJ2-3; maybe TRBD2 (7 bases). This CDR3 contains 14 residues. CDR1 is SGDLS, CDR2 YYNGEE, per germline. Trimming pared 4 bases from V and 0 bases from J, leaving 9 bases between. The DNA of the CDR3 is TGTGCCAGCAGCTGGGGGGGCAGCACAGATACGCAGTATTTT. It codes for CASSWGGSTDTQYF. The full variable domain, completed using reference TRBV9 and TRBJ2-3, is DSGVTQTPKHLITATGQRVTLRCSPRSGDLSVYWYQQSLDQGLQFLIQYYNGEERAKGNILERFSAQQFPDLHSELNLSSLELGDSALYFCASSWGGSTDTQYFGPGTRLTVL.